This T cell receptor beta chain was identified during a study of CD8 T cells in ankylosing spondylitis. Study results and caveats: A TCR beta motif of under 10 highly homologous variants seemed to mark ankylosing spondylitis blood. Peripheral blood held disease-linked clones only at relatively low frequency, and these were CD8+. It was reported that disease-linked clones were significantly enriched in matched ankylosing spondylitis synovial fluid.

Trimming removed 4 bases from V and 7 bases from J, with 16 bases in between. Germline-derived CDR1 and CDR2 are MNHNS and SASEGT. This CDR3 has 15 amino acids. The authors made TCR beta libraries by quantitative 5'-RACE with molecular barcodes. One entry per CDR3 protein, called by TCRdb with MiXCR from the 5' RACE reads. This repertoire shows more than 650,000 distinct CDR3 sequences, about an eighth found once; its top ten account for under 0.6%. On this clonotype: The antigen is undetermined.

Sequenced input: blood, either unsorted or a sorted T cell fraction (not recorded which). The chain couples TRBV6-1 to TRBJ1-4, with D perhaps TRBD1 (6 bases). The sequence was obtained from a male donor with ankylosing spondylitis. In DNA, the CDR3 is TGTGCCAGCAGTGCCCCGACAGGTCGGAGTGAAAAACTGTTTTTT. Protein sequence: CASSAPTGRSEKLFF.